Detailed here is one T cell receptor beta chain. Its antigen is not known. Extracted from the samples, RNA was reverse transcribed into cDNA to serve as the sequencing template. Clones were read by immunoSEQ multiplex PCR, and TCRdb kept only the in-frame ones, dropping some. The table records 150,000 to 200,000 clones, around three fifths of them present only once. Described treatment: oral pan-JAK inhibitor, 5-10 mg twice daily. This sample stems from a study of CD8+ T cells in alopecia areata. About the study: Among treated patients, oral tofacitinib was administered at 5 to 10 mg twice daily. Whole-study results and caveats: Persistence during tofacitinib was seen for many expanded lesional clones in scalp and blood. Scalp clonality, along with expanded CD8+ clones among the top 100, was significantly decreased by tofacitinib.

Germline values: CDR1 SQVTM, CDR2 ANQGSEA. Trimming stripped 1 base from V and 5 bases from J, with 9 bases between. The CDR3 consists of 12 residues. The sequence was collected from a human donor with alopecia areata. The chain joins TRBV29-1 to TRBJ2-7; D is perhaps TRBD2 (5 bases). This specimen consisted of CD4+ T cells sorted from blood, obtained around week 49, from a patient treated with tofacitinib. The CDR3 DNA reads TGCAGCGTTGAAGGGGTTAGCGACGAGCAGTACTTC. Amino acid sequence: CSVEGVSDEQYF.